Here is one T cell receptor (beta chain) with its context. The antigen is not known. Sequenced by immunoSEQ multiplex PCR; TCRdb stores in-frame clones only, minus some. Counted here are 30,000 to 45,000 clones, approximately 70% occurring once; the ten biggest clones make up 20% to 25%. Antigen-specific CD4+ T cells were expanded with viral peptide pools in the ViraFEST assay before sequencing. Culturing for 9 to 10 days preceded CD4+ T cell isolation. Having tested negative for nucleocapsid antibodies, the vaccine recipients showed no prior SARS-CoV-2 infection. This CDR3 spans 17 amino acids. CDR1 is MGHRA and CDR2 is YSYEKL in the germline V gene. Trimming took 2 bases from V and 0 from J; bases not matched to a gene: 5. This entry comes from a study of vaccination effects on CD4 cells after COVID-19.

This rearrangement joins TRBV4-1 to TRBJ2-3, with 10 bases identical to TRBD2. The clonotype was recovered from a human donor who received a COVID-19 vaccine. Specimen: CD4+ T cells from PBMCs cultured with SARS-CoV-2 spike peptides, collected before COVID-19 vaccination. The CDR3 nucleotides are TGCGCCAGCAGCCAACGCATAGCGGGGGGAAGCACAGATACGCAGTATTTT. This codes for CASSQRIAGGSTDTQYF.